The present TCR beta chain was sequenced within a study of blood T cells in healthy people across ages. PBMCs, at least 6 million per sample, were isolated. The CDR3 consists of 13 residues. Germline V gives CDR1 SGHTA, CDR2 FQGNSA. The V end was cut by 3 bases, the J end by 5 bases, with 10 bases between. With a J-beta primer mix and a sample-barcoded 5' primer, a second PCR ran about 7 to 12 cycles. TCRdb fed the 5' RACE reads into MiXCR, producing one record per CDR3 protein. The data show about 1.8 million distinct CDR3 sequences, around half seen once. Sequencing used blood. The V and J genes are TRBV7-2 and TRBJ1-1; TRBD1 might be the D (5 bases). This clonotype was sampled from a middle-aged woman in good health. This CDR3 reads CASSLEGRTEAFF. The DNA for the CDR3 is TGTGCCAGCAGCTTGGAGGGGCGGACTGAAGCTTTCTTT.